This T cell receptor (beta chain) was observed in a study of control samples from healthy donors and cancer patients. CDR3 length: 15 amino acids. The V and J ends lost 3 bases and 0 bases, in that order; junction bases with no gene match: 8. Germline CDR1 is DFQATT and CDR2 is SNEGSKA (reference sequence). The method was immunoSEQ multiplex PCR; TCRdb's version includes in-frame clones alone and lacks a portion of them. The repertoire has about 150,000 clones, more than 85% of them found once; the top ten carry under 2.5%. The sequence was collected from a man aged 50 to 59 in good health. The specimen was blood. This rearrangement joins TRBV20-1 to TRBJ2-7; 7 bases match TRBD1. In DNA form, the CDR3 reads TGCAGTGCTAGTATAACAGGGGTAAGCTCCTACGAGCAGTACTTC. This translates into CSASITGVSSYEQYF.